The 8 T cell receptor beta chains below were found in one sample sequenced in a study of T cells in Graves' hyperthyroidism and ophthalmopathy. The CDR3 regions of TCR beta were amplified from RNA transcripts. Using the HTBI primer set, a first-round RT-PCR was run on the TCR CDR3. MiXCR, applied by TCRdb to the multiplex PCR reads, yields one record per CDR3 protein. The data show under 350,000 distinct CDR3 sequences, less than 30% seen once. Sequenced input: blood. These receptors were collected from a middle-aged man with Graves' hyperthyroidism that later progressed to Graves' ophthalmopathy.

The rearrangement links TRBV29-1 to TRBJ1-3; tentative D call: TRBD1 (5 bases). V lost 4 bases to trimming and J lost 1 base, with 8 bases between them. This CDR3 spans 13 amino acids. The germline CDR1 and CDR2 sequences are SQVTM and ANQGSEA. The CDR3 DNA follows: TGCAGCGTTGCGGGGACGTCTGGAAACACCATATATTTT. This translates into CSVAGTSGNTIYF.

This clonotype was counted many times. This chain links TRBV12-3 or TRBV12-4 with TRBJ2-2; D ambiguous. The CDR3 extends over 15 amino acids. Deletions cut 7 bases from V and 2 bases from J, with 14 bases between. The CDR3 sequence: CASIQLAKNTGELFF. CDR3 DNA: TGTGCCAGCATTCAATTGGCTAAAAACACCGGGGAGCTGTTTTTT.

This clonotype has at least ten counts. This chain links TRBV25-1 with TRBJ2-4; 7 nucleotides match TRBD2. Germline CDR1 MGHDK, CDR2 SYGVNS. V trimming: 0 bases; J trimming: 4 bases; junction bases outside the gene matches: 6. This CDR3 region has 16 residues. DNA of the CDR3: TGTGCCAGCAGTGAATATTCGGGAGGCTTTAAAAACATTCAGTACTTC. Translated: CASSEYSGGFKNIQYF.

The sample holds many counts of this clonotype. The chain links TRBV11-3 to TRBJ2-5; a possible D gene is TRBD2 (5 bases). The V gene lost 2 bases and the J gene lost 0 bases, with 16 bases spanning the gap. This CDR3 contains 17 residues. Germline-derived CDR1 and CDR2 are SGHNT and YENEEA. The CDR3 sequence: CASSLYFGGLNQETQYF. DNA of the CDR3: TGTGCCAGCAGCTTATACTTCGGCGGACTTAACCAAGAGACCCAGTACTTC.

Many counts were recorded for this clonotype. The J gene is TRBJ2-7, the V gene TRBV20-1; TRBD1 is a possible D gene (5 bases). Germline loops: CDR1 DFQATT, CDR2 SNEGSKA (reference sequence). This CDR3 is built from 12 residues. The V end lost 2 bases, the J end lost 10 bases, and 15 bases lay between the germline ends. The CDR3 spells CSARSSRETQYF. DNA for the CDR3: TGCAGTGCTAGAAGTAGCAGGGAAACACAGTACTTC.

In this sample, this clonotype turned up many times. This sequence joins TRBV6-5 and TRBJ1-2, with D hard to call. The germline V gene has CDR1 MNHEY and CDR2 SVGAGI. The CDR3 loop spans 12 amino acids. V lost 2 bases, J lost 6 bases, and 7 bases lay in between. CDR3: CASSYRADGYTF. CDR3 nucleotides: TGTGCCAGCAGTTACAGGGCGGATGGCTACACCTTC.

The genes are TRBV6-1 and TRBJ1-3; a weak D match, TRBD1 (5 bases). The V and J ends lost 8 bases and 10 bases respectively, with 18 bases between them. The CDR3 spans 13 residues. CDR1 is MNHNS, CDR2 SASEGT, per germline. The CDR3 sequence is CASSPRQGLTIYF. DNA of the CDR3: TGTGCCAGCTCTCCAAGGCAGGGTTTGACCATATATTTT.

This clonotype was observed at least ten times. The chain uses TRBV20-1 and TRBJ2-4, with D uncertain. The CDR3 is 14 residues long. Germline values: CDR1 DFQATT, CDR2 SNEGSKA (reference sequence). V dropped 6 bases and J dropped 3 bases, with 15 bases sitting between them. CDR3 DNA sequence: TGCAGTGCAGTAATTGAACCTGTCAAAAACATTCAGTACTTC. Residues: CSAVIEPVKNIQYF.